The rows below give T cell receptor beta chains drawn from one sample of a study of cytomegalovirus exposure and HLA in healthy donors. Sequencing was performed with immunoSEQ multiplex PCR; in TCRdb, only in-frame clones are kept and a portion is missing. The sample has 190,000 or so clones, under 85% seen once. The sequencing input was PBMCs. These receptor sequences come from a man over 45 in good health and CMV-seronegative. Each CDR3 is given with its conserved first and last residue. The D gene is left open where the match is weak. A row's size may be missing; if present it is once, few, many or a size class.

d_gene | j_gene | abundance | v_gene | CDR3nt | CDR3aa
TRBD2 | TRBJ2-1 | - | TRBV6-5 | TGTGCCAGTACCAAGGGACTAGCGGGAGCCCAGCAGTTCTTC | CASTKGLAGAQQFF
- | TRBJ1-1 | - | TRBV12-5 | TGTGCTAGTGGTTCCACGACTATCTTCACTGAAGCTTTCTTT | CASGSTTIFTEAFF
- | TRBJ2-1 | - | TRBV7-9 | TGTTCCAGCTCTCCCGAGGGTGAGCAGTTCTTC | CSSSPEGEQFF
TRBD1 | TRBJ2-1 | - | TRBV14 | TGTGCCAGCAGCCCCTGGACAGGGATTGAGGATGAGCAGTTCTTC | CASSPWTGIEDEQFF
- | TRBJ2-2 | - | TRBV23-1 | TGCGCCAGCAGTCAATCGAACCCGGACACCGGGGAGCTGTTTTTT | CASSQSNPDTGELFF
TRBD2 | TRBJ2-7 | - | TRBV18 | TGTGCCAGCTCACCATTACGAAGAGCGGGAGGGCGGGTGTCCGAGCAGTACTTC | CASSPLRRAGGRVSEQYF
- | TRBJ2-2 | once | TRBV11-2 | TGTGCCAGCAGCCGAGGGGGGGCGAACACCGGGGAGCTGTTTTTT | CASSRGGANTGELFF
TRBD1 | TRBJ1-4 | - | TRBV18 | TGTGCCAGCTCACCCCGTGGACAGGGCACCAATGAAAAACTGTTTTTT | CASSPRGQGTNEKLFF
- | TRBJ2-7 | few | TRBV30 | TGTGCCTGGAGTGGGGGGCCCTACGAGCAGTACTTC | CAWSGGPYEQYF
- | TRBJ1-2 | - | TRBV7-2 | TGTGCCAGCAGCTTAAGTTTGGGCCAGAATTACACCTTC | CASSLSLGQNYTF
TRBD2 | TRBJ2-7 | - | TRBV15 | TGTGCCACCAGCAGAGCTCTAGCGGGAACCGACGAGCAGTACTTC | CATSRALAGTDEQYF
TRBD2 | TRBJ2-5 | - | TRBV5-1 | TGCGCCAGCAGCTCGGGACTAGCACAAGAGACCCAGTACTTC | CASSSGLAQETQYF
TRBD1 | TRBJ2-4 | - | TRBV18 | TGTGCCAGCTCACCAAAACAGGGGCAGTTGAACATTCAGTACTTC | CASSPKQGQLNIQYF
- | TRBJ2-6 | few | TRBV6-6 | TGTGCCAGCAGCAGGGGCTCTGGGGCCAACGTCCTGACTTTC | CASSRGSGANVLTF
TRBD2 | TRBJ2-1 | - | TRBV5-4 | TGTGCCAGCAGCTTGGCTCTAGCGGGGGAGGTGCAGTTCTTC | CASSLALAGEVQFF
TRBD2 | TRBJ2-1 | - | TRBV4-1 | TGCGCCAGCAGCCTACTAGGGGCGGGAGACTCCTACAATGAGCAGTTCTTC | CASSLLGAGDSYNEQFF
TRBD1 | TRBJ1-1 | - | TRBV6-6 | TGTGCCAGCAGGGACAGGGGTATAACTTTCTTT | CASRDRGITFF
TRBD1 | TRBJ2-7 | once | TRBV5-1 | TGCGCCAGCAGCTTTAGGACAGGTTCCTACGAGCAGTACTTC | CASSFRTGSYEQYF